The 21 T cell receptor beta chains presented below share a single source sample, sequenced in a study of T cells in Graves' hyperthyroidism and ophthalmopathy. The CDR3 regions of TCR beta were amplified from RNA transcripts. With the HTBI primer set, the TCR CDR3 went through a first round of RT-PCR. In TCRdb, the multiplex PCR reads were re-called with MiXCR into one record per CDR3 protein. The sample holds 700,000 or so distinct CDR3 sequences, less than 20% seen once. Material: blood. The source of these receptors is a man between 18 and 35 years old with Graves' hyperthyroidism.

This clonotype turned up a few times. CDR3 in amino acids: CASSLNVYEQYF. In nucleotides, the CDR3 is TGCGCCAGCAGCTTGAATGTCTACGAGCAGTACTTC. This rearrangement joins TRBV5-1 to TRBJ2-7; D uncertain. Germline V gives CDR1 SGHRS, CDR2 YFSETQ. Trimming took 1 base from V and 3 from J, leaving 5 bases between them. The CDR3 loop spans 12 amino acids. Combining the CDR3 with reference TRBV5-1 and TRBJ2-7 gives the whole variable domain KAGVTQTPRYLIKTRGQQVTLSCSPISGHRSVSWYQQTPGQGLQFLFEYFSETQRNKGNFPGRFSGRQFSNSRSEMNVSTLELGDSALYLCASSLNVYEQYFGPGTRLTVT.

Note on this clonotype: This may come from a read error, since a much larger clone is one base off. CDR3 bases: TGTGCCAGCAGTCCCACCGCCAGGGCGGGTTATGGCCACACCTTC. This gives the protein CASSPTARAGYGHTF. The chain carries TRBV28 and TRBJ1-2; tentative D call: TRBD1 (5 bases). This CDR3 comprises 15 residues. The germline CDR1 and CDR2 sequences are MDHEN and SYDVKM.

Only a few counts were recorded for this clonotype. The chain employs TRBV29-1 and TRBJ1-5; D remains ambiguous. Trimming stripped 6 bases from V and 3 bases from J, with 9 bases between. CDR3 length equals 12 residues. Germline CDR1 is SQVTM and CDR2 is ANQGSEA. The CDR3 here is CSVGGINQPQHF. The CDR3 region has the DNA TGCAGCGTCGGAGGGATCAATCAGCCCCAGCATTTT. Full variable domain (remainder filled in from reference TRBV29-1 and TRBJ1-5): SAVISQKPSRDICQRGTSLTIQCQVDSQVTMMFWYRQQPGQSLTLIATANQGSEATYESGFVIDKFPISRPNLTFSTLTVSNMSPEDSSIYLCSVGGINQPQHFGDGTRLSIL.

The table lists this clonotype with many counts. The chain links TRBV5-1 to TRBJ1-2, with TRBD1 identical over 7 bases. The trim removed 4 bases at V and 8 bases at J, leaving 14 bases unmatched. Germline V lookup: CDR1 SGHRS, CDR2 YFSETQ. The CDR3 spans 15 residues. In nucleotides, the CDR3 is TGCGCCAGCAGCATCGGGGAGGGGGCCCTCCGGGGCTACACCTTC. Translation: CASSIGEGALRGYTF.

This clonotype was detected ten times or more. Sequence at one end of the junction differs from germline and may be a read error. The rearrangement joins TRBV28 to TRBJ2-6; D is perhaps TRBD1 (5 bases). CDR3 length: 18 amino acids. The V gene's germline CDR1 is MDHEN and CDR2 SYDVKM. CDR3 in amino acids: CASSSTDGRRSGANALTF. The CDR3, as DNA: TGTGCCAGCAGTTCGACGGACGGACGACGCTCTGGGGCCAACGCCCTGACTTTC.

This chain connects TRBV28 to TRBJ1-2; the D gene is possibly TRBD1 (5 bases). Trimming left V 11 bases short and J 8 bases short, with 18 bases between. Per the germline V gene, CDR1 is MDHEN and CDR2 is SYDVKM. This CDR3 is built from 12 residues. The DNA for the CDR3 is TGTGCCGTGATACCGGGGGTCGGAGGCTACACCTTC. This codes for CAVIPGVGGYTF.

This clonotype was observed many times. V gene TRBV28 combines with J gene TRBJ2-7; perhaps TRBD2 as D (5 bases). This CDR3 spans 15 amino acids. V gave up 7 bases and J gave up 3 bases, with 19 bases separating them. The germline V gene encodes CDR1 MDHEN and CDR2 SYDVKM. The CDR3 DNA reads as TGTGCCAGCACCTTATCGGCGGGTAAGGGCTACGAGCAGTACTTC. This codes for CASTLSAGKGYEQYF. Full variable domain (rest looked up from reference TRBV28 and TRBJ2-7): DVKVTQSSRYLVKRTGEKVFLECVQDMDHENMFWYRQDPGLGLRLIYFSYDVKMKEKGDIPEGYSVSREKKERFSLILESASTNQTSMYLCASTLSAGKGYEQYFGPGTRLTVT.

The V call is TRBV14, the J call TRBJ2-6; weak D call: TRBD1 (6 bases). Germline V gene data show CDR1 as SGHDN and CDR2 as FVKESK. The CDR3 contains 15 residues. The V gene lost 1 base and the J gene lost 2 bases, with 6 bases spanning the gap. CDR3 residues: CASSQGGPGANVLTF. DNA of the CDR3: TGTGCCAGCAGCCAAGGGGGGCCTGGGGCCAACGTCCTGACTTTC.

The chain recombines TRBV9 with TRBJ2-3; the D is unclear. V lost 0 bases to trimming and J lost 4 bases, with 6 bases between them. The germline V gene has CDR1 SGDLS and CDR2 YYNGEE. This CDR3 comprises 13 residues. CDR3 loop: CASSVVLSDTQYF. CDR3 DNA: TGTGCCAGCAGCGTAGTACTATCAGATACGCAGTATTTT.

This clonotype showed up just a few times. The chain recombines TRBV18 with TRBJ1-1, with D perhaps matching TRBD1 (6 bases). Trimming took 2 bases from V and 6 from J, leaving 10 bases between them. This CDR3 has 13 residues. Germline CDR1 KGHSH, CDR2 LQKENI. CDR3 residues: CASSPYRDSEAFF. In DNA, the CDR3 is TGTGCCAGCTCACCATACAGGGATTCTGAAGCTTTCTTT.

This clonotype was detected ten times or more. The chain has TRBV12-3 or TRBV12-4 and TRBJ1-5; D not resolved. The CDR3 contains 13 residues. V was shortened by 6 bases and J by 1 base, with 7 bases between the two germline ends. The CDR3 loop is CASSPTSNQPQHF. CDR3 coding DNA: TGTGCCAGCAGCCCCACCAGCAATCAGCCCCAGCATTTT.

This clonotype occurred many times. V and J are TRBV15 and TRBJ1-1; TRBD1 might be the D (5 bases). Germline CDR1 is LNHNV and CDR2 is YYDKDF (reference sequence). Trimming cost V 5 bases and J 3 bases, with 16 bases left between them. The CDR3 is 15 amino acids. The CDR3 sequence: CATSGWDAKDTEAFF. The CDR3 nucleotides read TGTGCCACCAGCGGATGGGACGCCAAGGACACTGAAGCTTTCTTT.

This clonotype was detected a few times. The CDR3 DNA sequence: TGTGCCAGCAGCTTGAAATTTTTCGATACCCCCACAGATACGCAGTATTTT. Protein product: CASSLKFFDTPTDTQYF. The chain employs TRBV5-8 and TRBJ2-3; D gene ambiguous. V was shortened by 1 base and J by 2 bases, with 17 bases between the two germline ends. Germline V lookup: CDR1 SGHTS, CDR2 YDEGEE. The CDR3 has 17 residues. The full variable domain, completed using reference TRBV5-8 and TRBJ2-3, is EAGVTQSPTHLIKTRGQQATLRCSPISGHTSVYWYQQALGLGLQFLLWYDEGEERNRGNFPPRFSGRQFPNYSSELNVNALELEDSALYLCASSLKFFDTPTDTQYFGPGTRLTVL.

This clonotype was seen many times. The gene calls are TRBV15 and TRBJ2-3, with D unclear. Trimming took off 3 bases at V and 3 bases at J, with 13 bases between the two ends. CDR1 is LNHNV, CDR2 YYDKDF, per germline (reference sequence). This CDR3 has 15 amino acids. CDR3: CATSSQVDGTDTQYF. CDR3 nucleotide sequence: TGTGCCACCAGCAGCCAGGTAGATGGGACAGATACGCAGTATTTT.

This chain uses TRBV10-3 with TRBJ2-7; D is undetermined. The CDR3 is 13 amino acids. V was trimmed by 3 bases and J by 7 bases, leaving 13 bases between them. Germline CDR1 is ENHRY and CDR2 is SYGVKD. The CDR3, as DNA: TGTGCCATCAGTGAAAGGTCCCGTGGTGAGCAGTACTTC. As protein: CAISERSRGEQYF.

There are many counts of this clonotype. V and J are TRBV9 and TRBJ1-1, with no clear D. The CDR3 covers 16 residues. Germline lookup yields CDR1 SGDLS and CDR2 YYNGEE. Trimming pared 0 bases from V and 2 bases from J, leaving 14 bases between. CDR3 sequence: CASSVGEIGSNTEAFF. The CDR3 bases are TGTGCCAGCAGCGTAGGGGAAATAGGGTCAAACACTGAAGCTTTCTTT. The full variable domain, with the rest looked up from reference TRBV9 and TRBJ1-1, is DSGVTQTPKHLITATGQRVTLRCSPRSGDLSVYWYQQSLDQGLQFLIQYYNGEERAKGNILERFSAQQFPDLHSELNLSSLELGDSALYFCASSVGEIGSNTEAFFGQGTRLTVV.

The chain couples TRBV10-3 to TRBJ2-5, with D possibly being TRBD2 (5 bases). Germline V lookup: CDR1 ENHRY, CDR2 SYGVKD. The CDR3 loop spans 15 amino acids. V shed 6 bases and J shed 1 base, with 15 bases lying between them. The CDR3 spells CAISVGSRSQETQYF. DNA for the CDR3: TGTGCCATCAGCGTGGGGAGCCGAAGCCAAGAGACCCAGTACTTC.

The sample holds one count of this clonotype. J is TRBJ1-6 and V is TRBV28; 7 bases map to TRBD1. CDR3 length equals 17 residues. The V segment lost 5 bases and the J segment 9 bases; nucleotides outside the gene matches: 16. Germline assignment: CDR1 MDHEN and CDR2 SYDVKM. CDR3 bases: TGTGCCAGCAGTCCGACAGAAGTGACAGGGTGGGGTTCACCCCTCCACTTT. Its protein is CASSPTEVTGWGSPLHF.

The chain joins TRBV5-1 to TRBJ1-5, with TRBD1 identical over 9 bases. Germline V gene sequence: CDR1 SGHRS, CDR2 YFSETQ. The CDR3 extends over 15 amino acids. Trimming removed 6 bases from V and 5 bases from J; junction bases left unmatched: 9. CDR3 sequence (DNA): TGCGCCAGCATTATACGGGACAGGGACTATCAGCCCCAGCATTTT. Residues: CASIIRDRDYQPQHF.

Turning to this clonotype: A much larger clonotype is one base distant, so this may be a read error. The rearrangement links TRBV20-1 to TRBJ2-1, with 12 bases lining up with TRBD2. The CDR3 has 15 residues. V lost 2 bases, J lost 10 bases, and 9 bases stayed unmatched. CDR1 DFQATT and CDR2 SNEGSKA come from the germline V gene (reference sequence). The CDR3 DNA reads TGCAGTGCTAGACCACCGGGACTAGCGGGTGGCGAGCAGTTCTTC. Its translation: CSARPPGLAGGEQFF.

Only a few counts were recorded for this clonotype. V gene TRBV3-1 combines with J gene TRBJ2-3; 7 bases match TRBD2. V dropped 0 bases and J dropped 1; count of bases not matched to a gene: 7. CDR1 LGHDT and CDR2 YNNKEL come from the germline V gene (reference sequence). The CDR3 contains 17 residues. CDR3: CASSQDREGRGTDTQYF. CDR3 in DNA: TGTGCCAGCAGCCAAGATAGGGAGGGCCGGGGCACAGATACGCAGTATTTT.